The 23 T cell receptor beta chains below come from one sample, sequenced in a study of T cells in localized non-small cell lung cancer. Produced via immunoSEQ multiplex PCR; TCRdb's table is partial and in-frame only. The table shows 100,000 or so clones, with approximately 91% occurring only once. The sample consisted of PBMCs, taken before any cancer treatment. These receptors were taken from a woman aged 40 to 75 with stage II squamous cell lung carcinoma.

The rearrangement joins TRBV5-4 to TRBJ1-1, with D hard to call. V lost 1 base, J lost 2 bases, and 0 bases lay in between. CDR1 SGHNT and CDR2 YYREEE come from the germline V gene (reference sequence). The CDR3 runs to 11 residues. CDR3 sequence reads: CASSLNTEAFF. The CDR3 DNA reads as TGTGCCAGCAGCTTGAACACTGAAGCTTTCTTT.

CDR3 in amino acids: CASSHKGEQFF. CDR3 bases: TGTGCCAGCAGCCACAAGGGTGAGCAGTTCTTC. This chain uses TRBV27 with TRBJ2-1, with D uncertain. From germline, CDR1 is MNHEY and CDR2 SMNVEV (reference sequence). Trimming left V 6 bases short and J 9 bases short, with 9 bases between. This CDR3 has 11 residues.

The CDR3 DNA is TGTGCCAGCAGCCTCGGATTCAATCAGCCCCAGCATTTT. Amino acids: CASSLGFNQPQHF. V gene TRBV28 combines with J gene TRBJ1-5; D is undetermined. The CDR3 is made up of 13 amino acids. Germline CDR1 reads MDHEN; CDR2 reads SYDVKM. V shed 6 bases and J shed 3 bases, with 9 bases lying between them.

The chain employs TRBV5-1 and TRBJ2-2; 9 nucleotides align to TRBD2. The junction had 3 bases not matched to a gene; V was cut back by 5 bases and J by 1 base. The CDR3 has 15 residues. Germline CDR1 SGHRS, CDR2 YFSETQ. The CDR3 coding sequence is TGCGCCAGCAGGACTAGCGGAGTGAACACCGGGGAGCTGTTTTTT. Translating gives CASRTSGVNTGELFF.

The chain recombines TRBV5-1 with TRBJ1-4; a weak D match, TRBD1 (5 bases). Germline CDR1 and CDR2: SGHRS and YFSETQ. Trimming cost V 4 bases and J 3 bases, with 13 bases left between them. The CDR3 spans 15 residues. This CDR3 reads CASSPNGASNEKLFF. DNA of the CDR3: TGCGCCAGCAGCCCCAATGGGGCCTCTAATGAAAAACTGTTTTTT.

The rearrangement joins TRBV19 to TRBJ2-1, with 10 bases that match TRBD2. The germline gives CDR1 LNHDA, CDR2 SQIVND (reference sequence). The CDR3 totals 15 residues. The V and J ends lost 3 bases and 5 bases, in that order; junction bases with no gene match: 4. DNA for the CDR3: TGTGCCAGTAGTATGACTAGCGGGTCTAACAATGAGCAGTTCTTC. This sequence encodes CASSMTSGSNNEQFF.

The rearrangement links TRBV30 to TRBJ2-1; 11 bases are a match to TRBD2. This CDR3 is 14 amino acids long. Germline CDR1 and CDR2: GTSNPN and SVGIG (reference sequence). J gave up 4 bases and V 1 base, and 0 bases lay outside the gene matches. CDR3 sequence reads: CAWSGLAGYNEQFF. DNA for the CDR3: TGTGCCTGGAGTGGACTAGCGGGGTACAATGAGCAGTTCTTC.

The chain combines TRBV6-1 with TRBJ1-1; 9 bases map to TRBD1. V lost 6 bases to trimming and J lost 3 bases; unmatched junction nucleotides: 8. This CDR3 is built from 15 residues. Germline V gene data show CDR1 as MNHNS and CDR2 as SASEGT. CDR3 bases: TGTGCCAGCAGCGAACCGGGACAGGGTTACACTGAAGCTTTCTTT. It translates to CASSEPGQGYTEAFF.

The rearrangement joins TRBV21-1 to TRBJ1-2; TRBD1 is taken as the D call from the table, unchecked against the DNA. TRBV21-1 is given as a pseudogene. CDR3 length equals 15 residues. The CDR3 DNA reads TGTGCCAGCAGACTTCGACAGGAGTCTAACTATGGCTACACCTTC. It encodes CASRLRQESNYGYTF.

CDR3 protein: CASSSGTGSQPQHF. In DNA, the CDR3 is TGTGCCAGCAGCTCTGGGACAGGGAGTCAGCCCCAGCATTTT. This chain connects TRBV7-8 to TRBJ1-5; 9 nucleotides match TRBD1. The CDR3 extends over 14 amino acids. CDR1 is SGHVS, CDR2 FQNEAQ, per germline. J gave up 6 bases and V 4 bases, and 4 bases lay outside the gene matches.

This clone was seen just once. The CDR3 DNA reads TGTGCCAGCAGCCGGACAGGTGTTAACTATGGCTACACCTTC. It encodes CASSRTGVNYGYTF. The chain uses TRBV5-8 and TRBJ1-2, with TRBD1 matching over 7 bases. The CDR3 is 14 amino acids. Germline V gene data show CDR1 as SGHTS and CDR2 as YDEGEE. After removal of 4 bases from V and 1 base from J, the junction contained 4 bases not matched to a gene.

This chain uses TRBV7-9 with TRBJ1-1; D is possibly TRBD1 (6 bases). V dropped 6 bases and J dropped 5 bases, with 16 bases sitting between them. CDR1 SEHNR and CDR2 FQNEAQ come from the germline V gene (reference sequence). The CDR3 consists of 14 residues. Here the CDR3 reads CASSLTSTGTEAFF. CDR3 in DNA: TGTGCCAGCAGTCTTACTTCAACAGGGACTGAAGCTTTCTTT.

J is TRBJ1-1 and V is TRBV7-2; D remains unclear. The length of the CDR3 is 14 residues. The V end was cut by 5 bases, the J end by 1 base, with 11 bases between. Germline CDR1 reads SGHTA; CDR2 reads FQGNSA. Here the CDR3 reads CASSLGLGNTEAFF. As DNA, the CDR3 is TGTGCCAGCAGCCTAGGACTAGGGAACACTGAAGCTTTCTTT.

This clone was counted a single time. This chain uses TRBV19 with TRBJ2-5; D gene uncertain. Germline V gene sequence: CDR1 LNHDA, CDR2 SQIVND (reference sequence). The CDR3 is 15 amino acids. V was trimmed by 5 bases and J by 0 bases, leaving 13 bases between them. CDR3 sequence: CASSFSNPYQETQYF. CDR3 sequence (DNA): TGTGCCAGTAGTTTCTCCAACCCGTACCAAGAGACCCAGTACTTC.

This sequence joins TRBV11-2 and TRBJ1-1; D is possibly TRBD1 (6 bases). The CDR3 runs 19 residues. Germline V gene data show CDR1 as SGHAT and CDR2 as FQNNGV. Trimming shortened V by 1 base and J by 0 bases, and 21 bases separated the two germline ends. This CDR3 is CASSLVQSRQVGLNTEAFF. In DNA form, the CDR3 reads TGTGCCAGCAGCTTAGTCCAATCCCGACAGGTAGGGTTGAACACTGAAGCTTTCTTT.

This clone was seen only a few times. The chain links TRBV10-2 to TRBJ2-1; tentative D call: TRBD1 (5 bases). Germline CDR1 WSHSY, CDR2 SAAADI. There are 13 residues in the CDR3. V lost 6 bases, J lost 4 bases, and 10 bases lay in between. This CDR3 reads CASSRVGYNEQFF. DNA for the CDR3: TGCGCCAGCAGCAGGGTGGGATACAATGAGCAGTTCTTC.

The chain couples TRBV27 to TRBJ1-2; unclear D gene. V was pared by 6 bases and J by 8 bases, with 13 bases between. CDR1 and CDR2 from the germline V gene are MNHEY and SMNVEV (reference sequence). This CDR3 region has 12 residues. CDR3 residues: CASSPTVGGYTF. CDR3 sequence (DNA): TGTGCCAGCAGCCCTACTGTGGGCGGCTACACCTTC.

The chain recombines TRBV5-4 with TRBJ1-1, with TRBD1 as a possible D gene (5 bases). The CDR3 has 15 amino acids. Trimming left V 0 bases short and J 5 bases short, with 14 bases between. Germline V gene data show CDR1 as SGHNT and CDR2 as YYREEE (reference sequence). CDR3: CASSLGAAGLTEAFF. The CDR3 coding sequence is TGTGCCAGCAGCTTGGGGGCGGCAGGGCTAACTGAAGCTTTCTTT.

The chain has TRBV6-6 and TRBJ2-1; 8 nucleotides agree with TRBD2. The J segment lost 4 bases and the V segment lost 6 bases, leaving 5 bases of the junction unmatched. The CDR3 runs 14 residues. The V gene's germline CDR1 is MNHNY and CDR2 SVGAGI (reference sequence). In DNA form, the CDR3 reads TGTGCCAGCAGCGATAGCGGGAATTACAATGAGCAGTTCTTC. Amino acid sequence: CASSDSGNYNEQFF.

This chain links TRBV6-5 with TRBJ2-1; no clear D. The length of the CDR3 is 15 residues. Germline V gene lookup returns CDR1 MNHEY and CDR2 SVGAGI. The V and J ends lost 0 bases and 5 bases respectively, with 11 bases between them. CDR3 nucleotides: TGTGCCAGCAGTTACTCCGGGTCTTTGCACAATGAGCAGTTCTTC. This encodes CASSYSGSLHNEQFF.

Here the CDR3 reads CASSFRGKYQETQYF. For the CDR3, the DNA is TGTGCCAGCAGTTTCCGCGGAAAGTACCAAGAGACCCAGTACTTC. The chain employs TRBV28 and TRBJ2-5; D not certain. Trimming stripped 3 bases from V and 0 bases from J, with 11 bases between. Germline CDR1 is MDHEN and CDR2 is SYDVKM. The CDR3 contains 15 residues.

V gene TRBV5-1 combines with J gene TRBJ1-3; D not resolved. The germline V gene has CDR1 SGHRS and CDR2 YFSETQ. V was pared by 0 bases and J by 6 bases, with 16 bases between. The CDR3 consists of 16 residues. CDR3 in amino acids: CASSLDGRHGQNTIYF. CDR3 nucleotides: TGCGCCAGCAGCTTGGATGGGCGGCACGGCCAAAACACCATATATTTT.

V and J are TRBV27 and TRBJ1-5; D might be TRBD1 (6 bases). The V and J ends lost 4 bases and 2 bases respectively, with 21 bases between them. There are 18 residues in the CDR3. The germline gives CDR1 MNHEY, CDR2 SMNVEV (reference sequence). CDR3 nucleotides: TGTGCCAGCAGTTATGTTGCGGATACAGGGTTTCGCAATCAGCCCCAGCATTTT. Amino acid sequence: CASSYVADTGFRNQPQHF.